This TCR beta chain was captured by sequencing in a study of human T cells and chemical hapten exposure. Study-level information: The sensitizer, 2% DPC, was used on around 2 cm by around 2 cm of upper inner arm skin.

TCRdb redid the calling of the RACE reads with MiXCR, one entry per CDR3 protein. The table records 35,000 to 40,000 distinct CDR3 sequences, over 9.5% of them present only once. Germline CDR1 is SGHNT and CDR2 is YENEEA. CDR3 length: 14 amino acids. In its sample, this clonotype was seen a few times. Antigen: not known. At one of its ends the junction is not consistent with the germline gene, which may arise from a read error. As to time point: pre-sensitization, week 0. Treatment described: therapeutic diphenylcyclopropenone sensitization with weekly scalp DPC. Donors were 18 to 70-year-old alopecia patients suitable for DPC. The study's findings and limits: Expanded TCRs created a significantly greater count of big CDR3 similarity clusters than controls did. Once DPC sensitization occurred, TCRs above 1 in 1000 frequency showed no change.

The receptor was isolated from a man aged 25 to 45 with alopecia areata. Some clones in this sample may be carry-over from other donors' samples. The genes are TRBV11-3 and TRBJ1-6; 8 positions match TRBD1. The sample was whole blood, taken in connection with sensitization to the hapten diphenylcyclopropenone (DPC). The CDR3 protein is CVSSEGQGQGPLHF. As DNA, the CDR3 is TGTGTCAGCAGCGAAGGACAGGGACAAGGACCCCTCCACTTT.